A single sample is the source of the 7 T cell receptor beta chains below, sequenced in a study of blood T cell repertoires in COVID-19. Sequencing used immunoSEQ multiplex PCR; TCRdb keeps in-frame clones, though not all of them. The repertoire has 220,000 or so clones, around 90% of them found once; the top ten carry around 15%. Sequenced: PBMCs or T cells enriched from blood (not recorded which). The source is a man younger than 40 who had been exposed to COVID-19.

CDR3 region: CASSPRTAIGPLNQPQHF. In DNA, the CDR3 is TGTGCCAGCAGCCCCAGGACAGCCATCGGCCCATTAAATCAGCCCCAGCATTTT. The rearrangement links TRBV9 to TRBJ1-5; D might be TRBD1 (6 bases). The CDR3 extends over 18 amino acids. CDR1 is SGDLS and CDR2 is YYNGEE in the germline V gene. V lost 4 bases and J lost 4, with 24 bases in between.

V usage is TRBV5-1 and J usage is TRBJ2-7; 12 bases line up with TRBD2. The germline gives CDR1 SGHRS, CDR2 YFSETQ. V dropped 5 bases and J dropped 6; count of bases not matched to a gene: 12. This CDR3 is built from 16 residues. The CDR3, as DNA: TGCGCCAGCAGTCCCGGGACTAGCGGGTTCTATATCGAGCAGTACTTC. It specifies CASSPGTSGFYIEQYF.

This clone was detected a few times. The chain combines TRBV4-3 with TRBJ1-3; the D gene is possibly TRBD1 (5 bases). V lost 1 base to trimming and J lost 0 bases, with 16 bases between them. In germline, CDR1 is LGHNA, CDR2 YSLEER. This CDR3 has 18 amino acids. The CDR3 sequence: CASSQVGQGLISGNTIYF. In nucleotides, the CDR3 is TGCGCCAGCAGCCAAGTTGGGCAGGGCCTCATCTCTGGAAACACCATATATTTT.

This clone came up a few times. The rearrangement links TRBV5-4 to TRBJ1-2; 8 nucleotides line up with TRBD1. This CDR3 contains 14 residues. In germline, CDR1 is SGHNT, CDR2 YYREEE (reference sequence). Trimming cost V 4 bases and J 8 bases; bases outside gene matches: 10. CDR3 in DNA: TGTGCCAGCAGCACTGCAGGGGGCGGTAAGGGCTACACCTTC. It yields the protein CASSTAGGGKGYTF.

The chain links TRBV3-1 (or the pseudogene TRBV3-2) to TRBJ1-4; D gene uncertain. Trimming cost V 4 bases and J 0 bases, with 12 bases left between them. CDR1 and CDR2 from the germline V gene are LGHDT and YNNKEL (reference sequence). This CDR3 is 16 amino acids long. CDR3 residues: CASSLAGRSTNEKLFF. The CDR3 coding sequence is TGTGCCAGCAGCCTCGCTGGGCGTTCAACTAATGAAAAACTGTTTTTT.

This sequence joins TRBV18 and TRBJ2-7, with D tentatively TRBD1 (8 bases). The CDR3 runs 13 residues. Germline loops: CDR1 KGHSH, CDR2 LQKENI. Trimming stripped 6 bases from V and 6 bases from J, with 15 bases between. The CDR3 spells CASSDTGGGEQYF. Written as DNA, the CDR3 is TGTGCCAGCTCCGACACAGGGGGGGGCGAGCAGTACTTC.

This clone was observed a few times. V gene TRBV5-4 combines with J gene TRBJ2-2; no firm D call. CDR3 length: 14 residues. The V gene lost 2 bases and the J gene lost 3 bases, with 8 bases spanning the gap. Germline-derived CDR1 and CDR2 are SGHNT and YYREEE (reference sequence). The chain's CDR3 is CASSLTPDTGELFF. CDR3 coding DNA: TGTGCCAGCAGCTTAACACCCGACACCGGGGAGCTGTTTTTT.